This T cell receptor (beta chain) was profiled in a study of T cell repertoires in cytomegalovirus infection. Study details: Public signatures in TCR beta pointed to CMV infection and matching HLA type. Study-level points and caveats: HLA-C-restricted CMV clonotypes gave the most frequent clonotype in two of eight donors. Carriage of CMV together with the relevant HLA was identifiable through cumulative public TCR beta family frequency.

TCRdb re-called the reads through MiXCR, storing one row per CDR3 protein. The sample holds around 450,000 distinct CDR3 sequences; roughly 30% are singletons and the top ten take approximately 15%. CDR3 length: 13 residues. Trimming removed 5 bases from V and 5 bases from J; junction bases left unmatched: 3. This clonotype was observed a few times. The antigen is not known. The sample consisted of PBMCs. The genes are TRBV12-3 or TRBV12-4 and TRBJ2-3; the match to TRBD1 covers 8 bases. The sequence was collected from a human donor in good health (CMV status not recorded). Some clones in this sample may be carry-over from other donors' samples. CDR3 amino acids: CASSQDREDTQYF. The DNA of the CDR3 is TGTGCCAGCAGTCAGGACAGGGAAGATACGCAGTATTTT.